These T cell receptor beta chains were read from a single sample in a study of OX40 agonist ivuxolimab in advanced cancers. Sequenced by immunoSEQ multiplex PCR; TCRdb stores in-frame clones only, minus some. This repertoire shows some 54,000 clones, approximately 80% found once; its top ten account for roughly 6.3%. The sample consisted of CD4+ or CD8+ T cells sorted from blood, taken in a trial of the OX40 agonist ivuxolimab. The source is an adult with an advanced solid tumor such as melanoma, head and neck, liver or kidney cancer. The CDR3 runs from the conserved cysteine through the conserved F or W. Fields, in order: V gene, clone size, J gene, CDR3 protein. Clone size is stated in some rows and not others, as once, few, many or a class when expanded.

v_gene: TRBV6-6; abundance: .; j_gene: TRBJ1-5; CDR3aa: CASRDGTHYSNQPQHF
v_gene: TRBV7-9; abundance: .; j_gene: TRBJ1-2; CDR3aa: CASRLLTSDYGYTF
v_gene: TRBV7-2; abundance: .; j_gene: TRBJ1-2; CDR3aa: CASSLGNYGYTF
v_gene: TRBV6-1; abundance: .; j_gene: TRBJ1-1; CDR3aa: CASSPVTGVTEAFF
v_gene: TRBV5-1; abundance: .; j_gene: TRBJ1-2; CDR3aa: CASSLASPGSGYGYTF
v_gene: TRBV6-6; abundance: .; j_gene: TRBJ2-1; CDR3aa: CASRVSGSSYNEQFF
v_gene: TRBV2; abundance: once; j_gene: TRBJ2-6; CDR3aa: CASGDRAGANVLTF
v_gene: TRBV23-1; abundance: .; j_gene: TRBJ2-5; CDR3aa: CASPPPQGGVETQYF
v_gene: TRBV10-3; abundance: .; j_gene: TRBJ1-1; CDR3aa: CAISESGHMSGTEAFF
v_gene: TRBV7-2; abundance: .; j_gene: TRBJ1-2; CDR3aa: CASSLWTGGIGYGYTF
v_gene: TRBV5-5; abundance: .; j_gene: TRBJ2-7; CDR3aa: CASSPLGGGYYPQYF
v_gene: TRBV29-1; abundance: .; j_gene: TRBJ2-1; CDR3aa: CSVVWGEHLNEQFF
v_gene: TRBV27; abundance: .; j_gene: TRBJ2-7; CDR3aa: CASSPSWGQNSYEQYF
v_gene: TRBV30; abundance: .; j_gene: TRBJ2-1; CDR3aa: CAWSVRGLAGNEQFF
v_gene: TRBV11-2; abundance: .; j_gene: TRBJ1-2; CDR3aa: CASSAQGYGYTF
v_gene: TRBV2; abundance: few; j_gene: TRBJ2-1; CDR3aa: CASSDLGWTDNNEQFF
v_gene: TRBV12-5; abundance: few; j_gene: TRBJ1-5; CDR3aa: CASGLVTLGRRGNQPQHF
v_gene: TRBV2; abundance: many; j_gene: TRBJ1-1; CDR3aa: CASTMDMNTEAFF
v_gene: TRBV4-3; abundance: .; j_gene: TRBJ1-5; CDR3aa: CASSLRQGGNQPQHF
v_gene: TRBV19; abundance: .; j_gene: TRBJ2-1; CDR3aa: CASSPRRTSGGAGNEQFF
v_gene: TRBV5-6; abundance: .; j_gene: TRBJ1-2; CDR3aa: CASSLEGANYGYTF
v_gene: TRBV6-4; abundance: .; j_gene: TRBJ1-2; CDR3aa: CARSSNANYGYTF
v_gene: TRBV6-5; abundance: .; j_gene: TRBJ2-7; CDR3aa: CASGRSRAYEQYF
v_gene: TRBV11-2; abundance: .; j_gene: TRBJ2-1; CDR3aa: CASIKRAGLNEQFF
v_gene: TRBV11-2; abundance: once; j_gene: TRBJ2-1; CDR3aa: CASSLGLEAGSEFF
v_gene: TRBV4-1; abundance: .; j_gene: TRBJ2-2; CDR3aa: CASSQDPRPGLANTGELFF
v_gene: TRBV7-9; abundance: once; j_gene: TRBJ2-5; CDR3aa: CASSRRTSGQETQYF
v_gene: TRBV4-1; abundance: .; j_gene: TRBJ2-3; CDR3aa: CASSQDVGLAGVIDTQYF
v_gene: TRBV5-1; abundance: .; j_gene: TRBJ1-1; CDR3aa: CASSPLGRGTEAFF
v_gene: TRBV7-2; abundance: .; j_gene: TRBJ2-3; CDR3aa: CASSLQATSTDTQYF
v_gene: TRBV7-3; abundance: once; j_gene: TRBJ1-1; CDR3aa: CASSLTGGPRTNTEAFF
v_gene: TRBV9; abundance: few; j_gene: TRBJ1-5; CDR3aa: CASSAGQDSNQPQHF
v_gene: TRBV21-1; abundance: .; j_gene: TRBJ2-5; CDR3aa: CASSQRWGSQETQYF
v_gene: TRBV19; abundance: .; j_gene: .; CDR3aa: CASSIQEQPQYF
v_gene: TRBV6-1; abundance: once; j_gene: TRBJ1-5; CDR3aa: CASSFDGTANQPQHF
v_gene: TRBV6-1; abundance: .; j_gene: TRBJ2-7; CDR3aa: CASSEASPYEQYF
v_gene: TRBV2; abundance: .; j_gene: TRBJ1-5; CDR3aa: CASSMEGNQPQHF
v_gene: TRBV7-2; abundance: few; j_gene: TRBJ1-1; CDR3aa: CASTTYTGDTEAFF
v_gene: TRBV4-3; abundance: medium-sized; j_gene: TRBJ1-2; CDR3aa: CASSVDSQTGGYTF
v_gene: TRBV5-5; abundance: .; j_gene: TRBJ1-3; CDR3aa: CASTTGQPRSGNTIYF